The next 9 T cell receptor beta chains were all read from a single sample in a study of blood T cell repertoires in COVID-19. Repertoires were generated with immunoSEQ multiplex PCR, while TCRdb's copy carries only in-frame clones and drops some. This sample has 150,000 to 200,000 clones, with approximately 79% found just once. The sample taken for sequencing was peripheral blood. These TCRs come from a woman in her 70s with acute or convalescent COVID-19.

This chain connects TRBV6-4 to TRBJ2-1, with 7 bases identical to TRBD2. Germline CDR1 and CDR2: MRHNA and SNTAGT. The CDR3 spans 14 residues. V shed 3 bases and J 4 bases; nucleotides not matched to a gene: 3. In DNA form, the CDR3 reads TGTGCCAGCAGTGAGGCTAGCGGATACAATGAGCAGTTCTTC. Translation: CASSEASGYNEQFF.

The rearrangement links TRBV27 to TRBJ2-2; TRBD2 might be the D (5 bases). V shed 8 bases and J shed 4 bases, with 17 bases lying between them. The CDR3 is 15 residues long. The germline V gene encodes CDR1 MNHEY and CDR2 SMNVEV (reference sequence). The CDR3 loop reads CASVASLMGTGELFF. CDR3 nucleotides: TGTGCCAGCGTGGCTAGCCTCATGGGCACCGGGGAGCTGTTTTTT.

The table lists this clone with a few counts. The chain is built from TRBV25-1 and TRBJ1-1; maybe TRBD1 (5 bases). Germline assignment: CDR1 MGHDK and CDR2 SYGVNS. CDR3 size: 15 residues. Trimming shortened V by 5 bases and J by 4 bases, and 17 bases separated the two germline ends. CDR3 residues: CASSLDQAGVTEAFF. The CDR3 nucleotides read TGTGCCAGCAGTTTGGACCAAGCGGGGGTCACTGAAGCTTTCTTT. Based on the CDR3 plus reference TRBV25-1 and TRBJ1-1, the full variable domain is EADIYQTPRYLVIGTGKKITLECSQTMGHDKMYWYQQDPGMELHLIHYSYGVNSTEKGDLSSESTVSRIRTEHFPLTLESARPSHTSQYLCASSLDQAGVTEAFFGQGTRLTVV.

This clone was observed a handful of times. The chain recombines TRBV19 with TRBJ1-2; TRBD1 might be the D (5 bases). Germline V gene data show CDR1 as LNHDA and CDR2 as SQIVND (reference sequence). The CDR3 sequence is 12 residues long. V lost 7 bases, J lost 3 bases, and 9 bases lay in between. The CDR3 DNA reads TGTGCCAGTAAGGGGTCTTACTATGGCTACACCTTC. It translates to CASKGSYYGYTF.

The rearrangement joins TRBV4-1 to TRBJ2-7, with TRBD1 matching over 9 bases. V lost 4 bases and J lost 4; bases outside the gene matches: 14. The CDR3 is made up of 17 amino acids. CDR1 is MGHRA and CDR2 is YSYEKL in the germline V gene. CDR3 protein: CASSPIWSNRGRYEQYF. The CDR3 DNA is TGCGCCAGCAGCCCAATCTGGTCTAACAGGGGGCGGTACGAGCAGTACTTC.

The chain uses TRBV4-1 and TRBJ1-3, with a tentative D call TRBD1 (6 bases). In germline, CDR1 is MGHRA, CDR2 YSYEKL. CDR3 length equals 16 residues. The V end was cut by 0 bases, the J end by 1 base, with 10 bases between. CDR3 DNA: TGCGCCAGCAGCCAAGACCTCGGACAGTCTGGAAACACCATATATTTT. Residues: CASSQDLGQSGNTIYF.

J is TRBJ1-1 and V is TRBV7-9; D gene ambiguous. From germline, CDR1 is SEHNR and CDR2 FQNEAQ (reference sequence). There are 11 residues in the CDR3. The V end lost 5 bases, the J end lost 6 bases, and 7 bases lay between the germline ends. The CDR3 sequence: CASSPQAEAFF. CDR3 DNA: TGTGCCAGCAGCCCCCAGGCTGAAGCTTTCTTT.

This sequence joins TRBV10-3 and TRBJ2-7; a weak D match, TRBD1 (5 bases). This CDR3 has 14 amino acids. The germline gives CDR1 ENHRY, CDR2 SYGVKD. The V and J ends lost 3 bases and 3 bases respectively, with 12 bases between them. This CDR3 is CAISDQGLGYEQYF. DNA of the CDR3: TGTGCCATCAGTGACCAGGGTCTTGGCTACGAGCAGTACTTC.

In DNA, the CDR3 is TGTGCCAGCAGGCAGTCGGGGAACACTGAAGCTTTCTTT. This codes for CASRQSGNTEAFF. V gene TRBV7-9 combines with J gene TRBJ1-1, with no clear D. Trimming removed 6 bases at V and 1 base at J, with 9 bases between. CDR3 length: 13 amino acids. Germline V gene sequence: CDR1 SEHNR, CDR2 FQNEAQ (reference sequence).